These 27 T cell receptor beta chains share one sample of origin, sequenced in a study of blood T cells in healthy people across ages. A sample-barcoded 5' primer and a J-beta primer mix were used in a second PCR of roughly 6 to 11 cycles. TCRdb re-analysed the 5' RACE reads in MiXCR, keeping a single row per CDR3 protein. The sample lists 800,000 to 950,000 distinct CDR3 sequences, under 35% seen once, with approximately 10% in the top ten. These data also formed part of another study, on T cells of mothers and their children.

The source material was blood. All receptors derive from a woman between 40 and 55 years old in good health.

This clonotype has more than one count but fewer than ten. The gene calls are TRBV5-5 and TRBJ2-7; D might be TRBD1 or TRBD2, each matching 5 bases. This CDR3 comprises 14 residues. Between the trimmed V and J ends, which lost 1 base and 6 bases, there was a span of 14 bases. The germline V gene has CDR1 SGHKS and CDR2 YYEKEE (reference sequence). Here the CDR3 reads CASSLWDGGFEQYF. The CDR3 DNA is TGTGCCAGCAGCTTGTGGGACGGCGGGTTCGAGCAGTACTTC.

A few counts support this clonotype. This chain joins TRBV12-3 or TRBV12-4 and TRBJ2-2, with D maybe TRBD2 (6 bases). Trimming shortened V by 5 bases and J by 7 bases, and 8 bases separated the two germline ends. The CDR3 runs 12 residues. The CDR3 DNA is TGTGCCAGCAGTCGGGGGATCGGGGAGCTGTTTTTT. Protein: CASSRGIGELFF.

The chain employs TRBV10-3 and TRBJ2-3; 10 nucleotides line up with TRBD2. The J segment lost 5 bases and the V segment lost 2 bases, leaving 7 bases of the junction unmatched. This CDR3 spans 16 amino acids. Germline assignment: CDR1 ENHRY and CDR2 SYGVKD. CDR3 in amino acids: CAISEIGAGGIDTQYF. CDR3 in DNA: TGTGCCATCAGTGAGATCGGAGCGGGGGGGATAGATACGCAGTATTTT.

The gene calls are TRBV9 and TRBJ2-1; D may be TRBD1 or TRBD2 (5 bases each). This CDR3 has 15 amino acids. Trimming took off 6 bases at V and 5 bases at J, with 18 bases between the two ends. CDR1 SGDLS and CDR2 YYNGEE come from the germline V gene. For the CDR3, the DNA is TGTGCCAGCACAGCCCGGGACCCACAAGACAATGAGCAGTTCTTC. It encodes CASTARDPQDNEQFF.

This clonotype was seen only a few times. The CDR3 spells CASTRGEYGGNEQFF. The CDR3 nucleotides are TGTGCCAGCACCCGTGGGGAGTACGGAGGCAATGAGCAGTTCTTC. The J gene is TRBJ2-1, the V gene TRBV9; D perhaps matches TRBD2 (5 bases). The CDR3 consists of 15 residues. V was cut by 6 bases and J by 6 bases, with 19 bases left in between. Germline loops: CDR1 SGDLS, CDR2 YYNGEE.

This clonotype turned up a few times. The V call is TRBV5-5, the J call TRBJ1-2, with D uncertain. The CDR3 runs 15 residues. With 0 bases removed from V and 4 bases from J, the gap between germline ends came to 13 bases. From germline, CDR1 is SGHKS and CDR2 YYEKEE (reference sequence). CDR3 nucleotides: TGTGCCAGCAGCTTGGCCCGAGAGGGCGTCTATGGCTACACCTTC. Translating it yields CASSLAREGVYGYTF.

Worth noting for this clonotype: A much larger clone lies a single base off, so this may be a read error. CDR3 region: CASRYTGTGGYGYTF. The CDR3 nucleotides read TGTGCCAGCAGATACACCGGGACAGGGGGCTATGGCTACACCTTC. The chain has TRBV28 and TRBJ1-2; 11 bases are shared with TRBD1. Germline V CDR1 and CDR2: MDHEN, SYDVKM. The CDR3 runs to 15 residues. The V segment lost 6 bases and the J segment 4 bases; nucleotides outside the gene matches: 7.

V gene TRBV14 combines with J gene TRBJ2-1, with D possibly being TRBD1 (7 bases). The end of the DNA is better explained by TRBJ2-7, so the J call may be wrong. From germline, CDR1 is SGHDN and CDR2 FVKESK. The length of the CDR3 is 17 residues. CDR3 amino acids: CASSLRRGAVSYNEQYF. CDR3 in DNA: TGTGCCAGCAGCCTTCGCAGGGGGGCCGTCTCCTACAATGAGCAGTACTTC.

CDR3 in DNA: TGTGCCAGTAGTAAGGCAGGGAGAAGAGCAGATACGCAGTATTTT. Its protein is CASSKAGRRADTQYF. The chain is built from TRBV19 and TRBJ2-3; D tentatively reads TRBD1 or TRBD2 (5 bases each). This CDR3 has 15 amino acids. The V gene's germline CDR1 is LNHDA and CDR2 SQIVND (reference sequence). Trimming shortened V by 4 bases and J by 4 bases, and 15 bases separated the two germline ends. The whole variable domain, remainder taken from reference TRBV19 and TRBJ2-3, is DGGITQSPKYLFRKEGQNVTLSCEQNLNHDAMYWYRQDPGQGLRLIYYSQIVNDFQKGDIAEGYSVSREKKESFPLTVTSAQKNPTAFYLCASSKAGRRADTQYFGPGTRLTVL.

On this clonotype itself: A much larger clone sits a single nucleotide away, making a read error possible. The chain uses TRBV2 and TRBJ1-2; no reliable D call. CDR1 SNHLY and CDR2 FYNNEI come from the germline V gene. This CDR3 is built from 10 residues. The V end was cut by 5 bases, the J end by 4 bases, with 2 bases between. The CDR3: CASSPYGYTF. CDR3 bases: TGTGCCAGCAGTCCCTATGGCTACACCTTC.

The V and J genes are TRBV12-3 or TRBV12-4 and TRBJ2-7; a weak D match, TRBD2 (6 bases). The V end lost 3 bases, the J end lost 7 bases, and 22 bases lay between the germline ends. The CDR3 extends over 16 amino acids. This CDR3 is CASSFPRGASYNEQYF. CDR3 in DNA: TGTGCCAGCAGTTTCCCCCGCGGGGCCTCCTACAATGAGCAGTACTTC.

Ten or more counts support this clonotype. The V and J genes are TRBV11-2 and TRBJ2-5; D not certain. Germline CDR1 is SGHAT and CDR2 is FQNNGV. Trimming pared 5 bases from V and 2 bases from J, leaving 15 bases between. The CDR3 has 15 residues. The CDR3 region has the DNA TGTGCCAGCAGCCGTTTGCTACAGCTTCAAGAGACCCAGTACTTC. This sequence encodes CASSRLLQLQETQYF. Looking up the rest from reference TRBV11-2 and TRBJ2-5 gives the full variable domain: EAGVAQSPRYKIIEKRQSVAFWCNPISGHATLYWYQQILGQGPKLLIQFQNNGVVDDSQLPKDRFSAERLKGVDSTLKIQPAKLEDSAVYLCASSRLLQLQETQYFGPGTRLLVL.

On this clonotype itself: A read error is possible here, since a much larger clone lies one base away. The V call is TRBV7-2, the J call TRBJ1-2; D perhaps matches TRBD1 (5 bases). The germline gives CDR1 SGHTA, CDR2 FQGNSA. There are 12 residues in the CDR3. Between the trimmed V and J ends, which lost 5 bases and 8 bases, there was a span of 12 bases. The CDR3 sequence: CASSISGAGYTF. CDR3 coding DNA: TGTGCCAGCAGCATATCCGGGGCGGGCTACACCTTC.

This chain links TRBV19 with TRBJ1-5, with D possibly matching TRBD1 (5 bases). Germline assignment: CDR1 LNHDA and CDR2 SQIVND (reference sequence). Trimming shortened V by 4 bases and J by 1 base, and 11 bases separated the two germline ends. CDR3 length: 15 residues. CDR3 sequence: CASSTTGFSNQPQHF. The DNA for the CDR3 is TGTGCCAGTAGTACCACAGGATTCAGCAATCAGCCCCAGCATTTT.

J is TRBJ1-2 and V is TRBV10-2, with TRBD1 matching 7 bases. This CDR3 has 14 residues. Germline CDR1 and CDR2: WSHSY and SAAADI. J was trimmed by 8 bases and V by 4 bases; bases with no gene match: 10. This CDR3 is CASSASGAGGGYTF. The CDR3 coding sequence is TGCGCCAGCAGTGCCTCGGGGGCAGGGGGAGGCTACACCTTC.

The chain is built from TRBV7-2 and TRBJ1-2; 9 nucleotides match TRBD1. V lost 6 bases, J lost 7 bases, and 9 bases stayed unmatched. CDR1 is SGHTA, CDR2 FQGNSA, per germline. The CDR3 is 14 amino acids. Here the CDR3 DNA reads TGTGCCAGCAGACGAACAGGGGGCGGGCTTGGCTACACCTTC. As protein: CASRRTGGGLGYTF.

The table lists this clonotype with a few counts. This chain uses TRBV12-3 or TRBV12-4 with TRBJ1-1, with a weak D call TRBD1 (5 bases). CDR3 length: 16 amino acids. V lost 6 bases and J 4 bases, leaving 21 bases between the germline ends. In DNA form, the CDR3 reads TGTGCCAGCAGCCCGAGCAAGGGGAGTCTCGTCACTGAAGCTTTCTTT. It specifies CASSPSKGSLVTEAFF.

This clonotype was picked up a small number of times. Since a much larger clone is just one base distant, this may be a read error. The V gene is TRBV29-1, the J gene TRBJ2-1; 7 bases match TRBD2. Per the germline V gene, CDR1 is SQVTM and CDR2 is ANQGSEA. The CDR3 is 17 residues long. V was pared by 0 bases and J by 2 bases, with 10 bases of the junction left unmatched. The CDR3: CSVEEEVDGGTYNEQFF. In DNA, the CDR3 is TGCAGCGTTGAAGAGGAGGTGGACGGGGGGACCTACAATGAGCAGTTCTTC.

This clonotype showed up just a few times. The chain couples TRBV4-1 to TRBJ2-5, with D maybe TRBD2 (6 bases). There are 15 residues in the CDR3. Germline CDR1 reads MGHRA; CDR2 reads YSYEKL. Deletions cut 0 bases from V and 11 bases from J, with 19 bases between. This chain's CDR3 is CASSQDWGRHNEQYF. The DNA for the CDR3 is TGCGCCAGCAGCCAAGATTGGGGGAGGCACAATGAGCAGTACTTC.

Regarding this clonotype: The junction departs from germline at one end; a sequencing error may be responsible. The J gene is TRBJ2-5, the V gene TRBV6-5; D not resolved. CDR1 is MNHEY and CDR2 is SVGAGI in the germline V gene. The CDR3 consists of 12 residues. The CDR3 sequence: CASRAPPETQCF. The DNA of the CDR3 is TGTGCCAGCAGGGCACCCCCCGAGACCCAGTGCTTC.

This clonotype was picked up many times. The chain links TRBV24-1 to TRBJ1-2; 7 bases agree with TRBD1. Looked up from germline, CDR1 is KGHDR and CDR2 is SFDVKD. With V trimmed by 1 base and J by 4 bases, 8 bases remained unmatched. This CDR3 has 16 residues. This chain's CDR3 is CATSDFRQGRPYGYTF. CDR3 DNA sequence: TGTGCCACCAGTGATTTCAGACAGGGCCGCCCCTATGGCTACACCTTC.

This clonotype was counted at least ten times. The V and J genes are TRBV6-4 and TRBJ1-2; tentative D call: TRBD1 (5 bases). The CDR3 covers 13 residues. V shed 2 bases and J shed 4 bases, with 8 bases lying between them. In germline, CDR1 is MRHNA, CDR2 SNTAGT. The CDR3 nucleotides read TGTGCCAGCAGTGACAGGGACGGCTATGGCTACACCTTC. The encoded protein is CASSDRDGYGYTF.

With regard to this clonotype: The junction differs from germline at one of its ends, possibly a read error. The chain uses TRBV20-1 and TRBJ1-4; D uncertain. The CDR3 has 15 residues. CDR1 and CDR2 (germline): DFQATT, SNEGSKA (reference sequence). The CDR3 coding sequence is TGCAGTGCTAGACCCCTACAGCTTAGCGGTGAAAAACGGTTTTTT. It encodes CSARPLQLSGEKRFF.

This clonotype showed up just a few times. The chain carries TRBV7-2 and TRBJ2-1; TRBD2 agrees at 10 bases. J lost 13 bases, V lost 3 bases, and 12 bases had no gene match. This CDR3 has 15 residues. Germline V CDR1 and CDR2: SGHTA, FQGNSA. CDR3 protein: CASSFGLAGEETQFF. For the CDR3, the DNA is TGTGCCAGCAGCTTTGGGCTAGCGGGGGAAGAGACCCAGTTCTTC.

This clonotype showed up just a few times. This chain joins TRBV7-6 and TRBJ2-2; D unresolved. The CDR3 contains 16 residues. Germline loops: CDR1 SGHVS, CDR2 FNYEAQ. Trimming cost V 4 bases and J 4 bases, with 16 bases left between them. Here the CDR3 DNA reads TGTGCCAGCAGCTCCCCCGGCCTGGGGATCACCGGGGAGCTGTTTTTT. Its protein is CASSSPGLGITGELFF.

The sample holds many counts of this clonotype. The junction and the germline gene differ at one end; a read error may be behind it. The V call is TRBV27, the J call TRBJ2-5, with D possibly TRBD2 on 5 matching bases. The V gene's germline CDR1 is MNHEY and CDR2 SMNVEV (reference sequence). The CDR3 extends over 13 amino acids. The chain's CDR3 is CASSFTSQGTQYF. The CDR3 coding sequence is TGTGCCAGCAGTTTCACTAGTCAAGGGACCCAGTACTTC.

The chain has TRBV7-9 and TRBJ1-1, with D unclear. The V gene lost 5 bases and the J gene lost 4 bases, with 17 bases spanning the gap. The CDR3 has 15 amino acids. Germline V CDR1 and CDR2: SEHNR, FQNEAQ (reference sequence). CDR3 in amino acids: CASSGLTDPTTEAFF. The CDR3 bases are TGTGCCAGCAGCGGCCTCACGGACCCGACCACTGAAGCTTTCTTT. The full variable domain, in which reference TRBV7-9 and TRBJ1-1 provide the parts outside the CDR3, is DTGVSQNPRHKITKRGQNVTFRCDPISEHNRLYWYRQTLGQGPEFLTYFQNEAQLEKSRLLSDRFSAERPKGSFSTLEIQRTEQGDSAMYLCASSGLTDPTTEAFFGQGTRLTVV.